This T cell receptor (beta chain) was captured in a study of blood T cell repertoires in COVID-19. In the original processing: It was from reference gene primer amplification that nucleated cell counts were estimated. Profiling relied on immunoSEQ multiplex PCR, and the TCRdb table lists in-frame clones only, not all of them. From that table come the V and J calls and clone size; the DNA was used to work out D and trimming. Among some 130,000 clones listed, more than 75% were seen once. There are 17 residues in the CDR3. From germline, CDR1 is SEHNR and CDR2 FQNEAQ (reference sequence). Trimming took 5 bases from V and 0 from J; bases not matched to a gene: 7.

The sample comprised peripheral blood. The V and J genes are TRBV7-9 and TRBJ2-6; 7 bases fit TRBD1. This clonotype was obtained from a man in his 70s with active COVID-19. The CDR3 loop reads CASSTDRPSSGANVLTF. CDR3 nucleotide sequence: TGTGCCAGCAGCACGGACAGGCCCAGCTCTGGGGCCAACGTCCTGACTTTC.